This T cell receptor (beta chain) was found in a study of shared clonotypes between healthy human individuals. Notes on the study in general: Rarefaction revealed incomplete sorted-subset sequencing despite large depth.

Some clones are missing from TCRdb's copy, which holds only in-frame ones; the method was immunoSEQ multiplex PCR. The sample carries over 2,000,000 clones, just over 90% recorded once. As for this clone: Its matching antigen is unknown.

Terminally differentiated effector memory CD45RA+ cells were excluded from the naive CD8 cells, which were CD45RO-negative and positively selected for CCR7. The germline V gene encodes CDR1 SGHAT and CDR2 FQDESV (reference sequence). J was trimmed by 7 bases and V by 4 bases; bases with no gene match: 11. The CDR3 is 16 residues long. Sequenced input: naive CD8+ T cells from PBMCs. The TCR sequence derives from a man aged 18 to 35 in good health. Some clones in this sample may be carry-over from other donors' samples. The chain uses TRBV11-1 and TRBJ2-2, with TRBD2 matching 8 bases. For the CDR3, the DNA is TGTGCCAGCAGCTCTCGGGGGGGCCCCGAGCACGGGGAGCTGTTTTTT. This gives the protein CASSSRGGPEHGELFF. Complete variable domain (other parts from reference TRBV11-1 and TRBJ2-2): EAEVAQSPRYKITEKSQAVAFWCDPISGHATLYWYRQILGQGPELLVQFQDESVVDDSQLPKDRFSAERLKGVDSTLKIQPAELGDSAMYLCASSSRGGPEHGELFFGEGSRLTVL.